This TCR beta chain was identified in a study of T cell responses to AZD1222 COVID-19 vaccine. Points from the study as a whole: Nearly half of spike-specific TCRs reportedly target unmutated variant regions.

Data came from immunoSEQ multiplex PCR; TCRdb stores just in-frame clones and leaves some out. The sample contains about 59,000 clones, approximately 92% of which appear only once. The CDR3 contains 15 residues. The germline CDR1 and CDR2 sequences are SEHNR and FQNEAQ (reference sequence). Deletions cut 0 bases from V and 8 bases from J, with 16 bases between. This clone was detected only once. Its specificity is not known. The specimen comprised peripheral blood, sampled 28 days after the second AZD1222 dose. V gene TRBV7-9 combines with J gene TRBJ1-2, with D maybe TRBD1 (5 bases). This clonotype was obtained from an adult who received the AZD1222 COVID-19 vaccine. The CDR3 loop reads CASSLADSRTGGYTF. CDR3 DNA sequence: TGTGCCAGCAGCTTAGCTGACAGCCGAACTGGCGGCTACACCTTC.